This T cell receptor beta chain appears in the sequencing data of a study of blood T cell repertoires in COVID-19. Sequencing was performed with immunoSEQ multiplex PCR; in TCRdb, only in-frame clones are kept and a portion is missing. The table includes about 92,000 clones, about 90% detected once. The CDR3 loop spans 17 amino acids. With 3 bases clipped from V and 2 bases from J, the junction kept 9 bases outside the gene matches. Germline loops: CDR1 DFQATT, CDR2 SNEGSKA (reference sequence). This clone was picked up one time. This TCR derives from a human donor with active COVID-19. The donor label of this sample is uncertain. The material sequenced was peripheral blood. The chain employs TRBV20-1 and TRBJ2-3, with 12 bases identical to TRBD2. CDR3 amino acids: CSASSWTSGEITDTQYF. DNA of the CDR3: TGCAGTGCTAGTAGTTGGACTAGCGGGGAGATCACAGATACGCAGTATTTT.